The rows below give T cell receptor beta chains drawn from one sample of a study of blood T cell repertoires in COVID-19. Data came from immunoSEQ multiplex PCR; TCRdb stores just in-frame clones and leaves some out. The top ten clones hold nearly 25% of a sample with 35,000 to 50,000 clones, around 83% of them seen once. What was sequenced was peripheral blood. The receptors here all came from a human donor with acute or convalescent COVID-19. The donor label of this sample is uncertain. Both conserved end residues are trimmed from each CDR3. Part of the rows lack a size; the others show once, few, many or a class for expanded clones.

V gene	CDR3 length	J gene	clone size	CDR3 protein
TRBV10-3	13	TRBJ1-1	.	AIGRDRLMNTEAF
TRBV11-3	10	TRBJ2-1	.	ASSLPRGEQF
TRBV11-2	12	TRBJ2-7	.	ASSREVGSYEQY
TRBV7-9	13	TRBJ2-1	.	AARAGTGNFNEQF
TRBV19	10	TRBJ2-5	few	ASRQAGETQY
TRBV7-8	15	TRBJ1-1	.	ASSSRGLRGLGTEAF
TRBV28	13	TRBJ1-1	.	ASSDMTGVNTEAF
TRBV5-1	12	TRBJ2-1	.	ASRGTETTNEQF
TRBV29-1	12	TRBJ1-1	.	SVEPGGGGTEAF
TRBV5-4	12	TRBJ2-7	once	ASSIAGTGYEQY
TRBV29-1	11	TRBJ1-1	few	SAADRGETEAF
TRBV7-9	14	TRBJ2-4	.	ASSLLATWGQNIQY
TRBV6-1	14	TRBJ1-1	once	ASSEARGRGNTEAF